These 23 T cell receptor beta chains were all obtained from the same sample, sequenced in a study of identical twins. Via MiXCR, TCRdb re-called the 5' RACE reads, giving one row per CDR3 protein. The sample includes about 900,000 distinct CDR3 sequences, around 12% seen only once; the top ten take around 1.6%. Another study also made use of these data, one on yellow fever vaccine responses in identical twins.

The source material was PBMCs. These receptors were obtained from a woman in her late teens or twenties in good health.

V gene TRBV5-1 combines with J gene TRBJ2-1; D is uncertain. Germline loops: CDR1 SGHRS, CDR2 YFSETQ. The CDR3 is 14 amino acids. Trimming shortened V by 4 bases and J by 6 bases, and 14 bases separated the two germline ends. The CDR3 nucleotides read TGCGCCAGCAGCCGGACGGAGTACGGCAATGAGCAGTTCTTC. Protein: CASSRTEYGNEQFF. The full variable domain, with the rest looked up from reference TRBV5-1 and TRBJ2-1, is KAGVTQTPRYLIKTRGQQVTLSCSPISGHRSVSWYQQTPGQGLQFLFEYFSETQRNKGNFPGRFSGRQFSNSRSEMNVSTLELGDSALYLCASSRTEYGNEQFFGPGTRLTVL.

The chain couples TRBV6-5 to TRBJ2-2, with a possible D match to TRBD1 (6 bases). The CDR3 runs 17 residues. CDR1 and CDR2 (germline): MNHEY, SVGAGI. The V end was cut by 3 bases, the J end by 2 bases, with 16 bases between. CDR3 nucleotide sequence: TGTGCCAGCAGTTATCCACCGGGACATATTAACACCGGGGAGCTGTTTTTT. This translates into CASSYPPGHINTGELFF.

V and J are TRBV27 and TRBJ1-4; D gene unclear. Germline-derived CDR1 and CDR2 are MNHEY and SMNVEV (reference sequence). CDR3 size: 13 residues. V gave up 5 bases and J gave up 11 bases, with 15 bases separating them. CDR3 bases: TGTGCCAGCAGTCTTTCACACTCCAGCAAACTGTTTTTT. Translating gives CASSLSHSSKLFF. Using reference TRBV27 and TRBJ1-4 for the parts outside the CDR3, the full variable domain is EAQVTQNPRYLITVTGKKLTVTCSQNMNHEYMSWYRQDPGLGLRQIYYSMNVEVTDKGDVPEGYKVSRKEKRNFPLILESPSPNQTSLYFCASSLSHSSKLFFGSGTQLSVL.

The sample holds a few counts of this clonotype. This chain connects TRBV5-1 to TRBJ2-3, with unresolved D. Germline lookup yields CDR1 SGHRS and CDR2 YFSETQ. The V and J ends lost 1 base and 1 base respectively, with 7 bases between them. The CDR3 loop spans 14 amino acids. CDR3 residues: CASSLTDGTDTQYF. The CDR3 coding sequence is TGCGCCAGCAGCTTGACGGACGGCACAGATACGCAGTATTTT.

This clonotype has ten or more counts. This chain links TRBV5-1 with TRBJ2-5; TRBD1 agrees at 8 bases. The J segment lost 1 base and the V segment lost 9 bases, leaving 8 bases of the junction unmatched. Germline V gene lookup returns CDR1 SGHRS and CDR2 YFSETQ. CDR3 length equals 14 residues. The CDR3: CATWTGRTQETQYF. The CDR3 nucleotides are TGCGCCACCTGGACAGGGAGGACCCAAGAGACCCAGTACTTC.

This chain uses TRBV18 with TRBJ1-1; no firm D call. V lost 3 bases and J lost 5, with 13 bases in between. Germline CDR1 is KGHSH and CDR2 is LQKENI. The CDR3 runs to 14 residues. This chain's CDR3 is CASSPVTPGTEAFF. CDR3 in DNA: TGTGCCAGCTCACCGGTTACGCCGGGGACTGAAGCTTTCTTT. Full variable domain (missing parts from reference TRBV18 and TRBJ1-1): NAGVMQNPRHLVRRRGQEARLRCSPMKGHSHVYWYRQLPEEGLKFMVYLQKENIIDESGMPKERFSAEFPKEGPSILRIQQVVRGDSAAYFCASSPVTPGTEAFFGQGTRLTVV.

This clonotype showed up many times. V and J are TRBV2 and TRBJ2-2; 14 bases fit TRBD2. Trimming removed 5 bases from V and 3 bases from J; junction bases left unmatched: 8. Germline CDR1 is SNHLY and CDR2 is FYNNEI. The CDR3 is made up of 18 amino acids. CDR3: CASSTRLAGGPDTGELFF. The CDR3 DNA is TGTGCCAGCAGTACAAGACTAGCGGGAGGGCCGGACACCGGGGAGCTGTTTTTT.

This clonotype was seen only a few times. The rearrangement joins TRBV3-1 to TRBJ1-2; weak D call: TRBD1 (5 bases). The length of the CDR3 is 15 residues. The germline V gene has CDR1 LGHDT and CDR2 YNNKEL (reference sequence). With 5 bases removed from V and 3 bases from J, the gap between germline ends came to 16 bases. The CDR3 spells CASSALPGGDYGYTF. The CDR3 nucleotides read TGTGCCAGCAGCGCTCTACCCGGGGGGGACTATGGCTACACCTTC.

A few counts support this clonotype. The V call is TRBV27, the J call TRBJ2-1, with 11 bases matching TRBD2. The CDR3 runs to 15 residues. J gave up 6 bases and V 6 bases, and 7 bases lay outside the gene matches. The germline CDR1 and CDR2 sequences are MNHEY and SMNVEV (reference sequence). CDR3 DNA sequence: TGTGCCAGCAGACGGACTAGCGGGTACTCCAATGAGCAGTTCTTC. Protein: CASRRTSGYSNEQFF.

The chain couples TRBV27 to TRBJ2-5, with a possible D match to TRBD1 (6 bases). With 3 bases removed from V and 5 bases from J, the gap between germline ends came to 13 bases. CDR1 MNHEY and CDR2 SMNVEV come from the germline V gene (reference sequence). CDR3 length: 14 residues. The DNA of the CDR3 is TGTGCCAGCAGTTTTACAGGGTGGGAGGAGACCCAGTACTTC. Its translation is CASSFTGWEETQYF.

This clonotype occurred a few times. The chain links TRBV25-1 to TRBJ2-2; D is possibly TRBD1 or TRBD2 (6 bases each). In germline, CDR1 is MGHDK, CDR2 SYGVNS. There are 15 residues in the CDR3. Trimming stripped 6 bases from V and 1 base from J, with 12 bases between. This chain's CDR3 is CASRSGDKNTGELFF. The DNA of the CDR3 is TGTGCCAGCAGGTCGGGGGACAAGAACACCGGGGAGCTGTTTTTT.

This clonotype was counted many times. This chain links TRBV9 with TRBJ2-7; D is ambiguous. V lost 0 bases to trimming and J lost 5 bases, with 6 bases between them. The length of the CDR3 is 12 residues. Germline V lookup: CDR1 SGDLS, CDR2 YYNGEE. The CDR3 is CASSVGEDEQYF. In DNA, the CDR3 is TGTGCCAGCAGCGTAGGTGAGGACGAGCAGTACTTC.

This clonotype was seen more than once but under ten times. This chain connects TRBV27 to TRBJ2-7, with D tentatively TRBD2 (5 bases). V lost 0 bases to trimming and J lost 7 bases, with 10 bases between them. Germline V gives CDR1 MNHEY, CDR2 SMNVEV (reference sequence). CDR3 size: 13 residues. CDR3: CASSLSGVGEQYV. CDR3 in DNA: TGTGCCAGCAGTTTATCCGGGGTTGGAGAGCAGTACGTC.

This clonotype was picked up many times. The chain links TRBV14 to TRBJ2-5; TRBD1 matches at 9 bases. Trimming removed 5 bases from V and 4 bases from J; junction bases left unmatched: 5. The CDR3 contains 14 residues. Per the germline V gene, CDR1 is SGHDN and CDR2 is FVKESK. This CDR3 is CASSATGGGETQYF. Written as DNA, the CDR3 is TGTGCCAGCAGCGCAACAGGGGGCGGAGAGACCCAGTACTTC.

Many counts were recorded for this clonotype. This chain uses TRBV4-1 with TRBJ2-3, with D unresolved. Germline values: CDR1 MGHRA, CDR2 YSYEKL. The V end lost 1 base, the J end lost 2 bases, and 13 bases lay between the germline ends. The CDR3 is 16 residues long. This CDR3 is CASSQVDMGFTDTQYF. Written as DNA, the CDR3 is TGCGCCAGCAGCCAAGTGGATATGGGCTTCACAGATACGCAGTATTTT.

This clonotype was picked up a small number of times. The chain is built from TRBV12-3 or TRBV12-4 and TRBJ2-3; no clear D. The CDR3 is 13 amino acids. V lost 3 bases, J lost 1 base, and 5 bases lay in between. The CDR3 sequence: CASSFPGTDTQYF. CDR3 nucleotide sequence: TGTGCCAGCAGTTTTCCAGGCACAGATACGCAGTATTTT.

The gene calls are TRBV7-8 and TRBJ2-3; no clear D. The CDR3 has 16 residues. Trimming shortened V by 2 bases and J by 6 bases, and 18 bases separated the two germline ends. Germline V gene lookup returns CDR1 SGHVS and CDR2 FQNEAQ. CDR3 loop: CASSLQAQPSFDTQYF. In DNA form, the CDR3 reads TGTGCCAGCAGCTTACAGGCACAGCCATCGTTCGATACGCAGTATTTT.

This clonotype was seen at least ten times. The rearrangement joins TRBV7-9 to TRBJ2-7; no clear D gene. V lost 3 bases and J 4 bases, leaving 13 bases between the germline ends. The CDR3 is 14 residues long. Germline assignment: CDR1 SEHNR and CDR2 FQNEAQ (reference sequence). The CDR3 region has the DNA TGTGCCAGCAGCTTGTCCCCCGAACCTTACGAGCAGTACTTC. This sequence encodes CASSLSPEPYEQYF.

This clonotype was seen a few times. The V call is TRBV6-1, the J call TRBJ2-1; 10 bases match TRBD2. CDR1 MNHNS and CDR2 SASEGT come from the germline V gene. This CDR3 contains 15 residues. The trim removed 6 bases at V and 6 bases at J, leaving 8 bases unmatched. The CDR3 sequence is CASSQTGTSVNEQFF. The CDR3 coding sequence is TGTGCCAGCAGCCAAACCGGGACTAGCGTCAATGAGCAGTTCTTC.

This clonotype was seen only a few times. The chain links TRBV6-1 to TRBJ2-7; 12 bases are shared with TRBD2. This CDR3 has 17 amino acids. Germline V gene data show CDR1 as MNHNS and CDR2 as SASEGT. With V trimmed by 3 bases and J by 3 bases, 9 bases remained unmatched. This chain's CDR3 is CASSDASGGALRYEQYV. CDR3 DNA: TGTGCCAGCAGTGATGCTAGCGGGGGGGCTCTCCGCTACGAGCAGTACGTC.

This clonotype was picked up a small number of times. The chain is built from TRBV5-6 and TRBJ2-3; TRBD1 agrees at 10 bases. From germline, CDR1 is SGHDT and CDR2 YYEEEE. This CDR3 spans 16 amino acids. Unmatched junction bases numbered 6, after V lost 1 base and J lost 4 bases. CDR3 bases: TGTGCCAGCAGCTTGTGGGGACAGGGGAGCGCAGATACGCAGTATTTT. Translation: CASSLWGQGSADTQYF.

This clonotype was seen a handful of times. V usage is TRBV7-9 and J usage is TRBJ2-5, with no clear D. The CDR3 is 13 amino acids. The V end lost 1 base, the J end lost 5 bases, and 8 bases lay between the germline ends. Germline V gene data show CDR1 as SEHNR and CDR2 as FQNEAQ (reference sequence). The CDR3 spells CASSLDQTETQYF. The CDR3 DNA is TGTGCCAGCAGCTTAGACCAAACGGAGACCCAGTACTTC.

This clonotype was recorded many times. The chain combines TRBV15 with TRBJ2-3; D not resolved. The germline CDR1 and CDR2 sequences are LNHNV and YYDKDF (reference sequence). This CDR3 is 14 amino acids long. The V end lost 6 bases, the J end lost 0 bases, and 10 bases lay between the germline ends. CDR3 residues: CATSGLPSTDTQYF. The CDR3 DNA reads as TGTGCCACCAGTGGTCTACCTAGCACAGATACGCAGTATTTT.